What follows are 30 T cell receptor beta chains derived from one specimen sequenced in a study of cytomegalovirus exposure and HLA in healthy donors. A multiplex PCR was run with 60 Vbeta primers and 13 Jbeta primers. Here immunoSEQ multiplex PCR was the method, and the copy in TCRdb shows in-frame clones only, minus some. The sample records about 160,000 clones, 60% to 80% being singletons. Sample: PBMCs. Receptors were obtained from a woman in her twenties or thirties in good health and CMV-seronegative.

As DNA, the CDR3 is TGTGCCAGCAGCTTGGAGAGGCCACCTAAGTTCACTGAAGCTTTCTTT. This sequence encodes CASSLERPPKFTEAFF. The chain links TRBV7-9 to TRBJ1-1; D gene uncertain. Germline CDR1 is SEHNR and CDR2 is FQNEAQ (reference sequence). Between the trimmed V and J ends, which lost 3 bases and 4 bases, there was a span of 18 bases. The CDR3 is 16 amino acids.

The rearrangement uses TRBV7-2 and TRBJ2-3, with a possible D match to TRBD2 (6 bases). Trimming pared 4 bases from V and 2 bases from J, leaving 16 bases between. Germline assignment: CDR1 SGHTA and CDR2 FQGNSA. This CDR3 is 16 amino acids long. CDR3 loop: CASSYLPGGNTDTQYF. The CDR3 DNA reads as TGTGCCAGCAGCTATCTACCCGGGGGAAACACAGATACGCAGTATTTT.

The sample holds a few counts of this clone. This chain connects TRBV6-6 to TRBJ1-5, with 7 bases aligning to TRBD1. This CDR3 region has 16 residues. In germline, CDR1 is MNHNY, CDR2 SVGAGI (reference sequence). V lost 3 bases and J lost 3; bases outside the gene matches: 8. The CDR3 nucleotides read TGTGCCAGCAGTTATAGGACCGGGACAGTCAATCAGCCCCAGCATTTT. It is translated as CASSYRTGTVNQPQHF.

The chain recombines TRBV29-1 with TRBJ1-2; D not resolved. CDR1 and CDR2 from the germline V gene are SQVTM and ANQGSEA. V lost 4 bases and J 3 bases, leaving 12 bases between the germline ends. The CDR3 length is 13 residues. CDR3 nucleotides: TGCAGCGTTGTCCATAGCAGCTACTATGGCTACACCTTC. Translating it yields CSVVHSSYYGYTF.

The chain is built from TRBV2 and TRBJ2-6, with a weak D call TRBD1 (6 bases). The CDR3 totals 14 residues. V lost 11 bases to trimming and J lost 2 bases, with 13 bases between them. The V gene's germline CDR1 is SNHLY and CDR2 FYNNEI. CDR3 sequence (DNA): TGTGCCTCCGGCAGGGGCGCTGGGGCCAACGTCCTGACTTTC. Protein product: CASGRGAGANVLTF. The complete variable domain, with remaining parts taken from reference TRBV2 and TRBJ2-6, reads EPEVTQTPSHQVTQMGQEVILRCVPISNHLYFYWYRQILGQKVEFLVSFYNNEISEKSEIFDDQFSVERPDGSNFTLKIRSTKLEDSAMYFCASGRGAGANVLTFGAGSRLTVL.

This chain connects TRBV9 to TRBJ1-5; maybe TRBD1 (6 bases). The germline V and J ends were trimmed by 2 bases and 0 bases, with 9 bases remaining between them. Per the germline V gene, CDR1 is SGDLS and CDR2 is YYNGEE. The CDR3 spans 15 residues. The CDR3: CASSVGTSSNQPQHF. CDR3 bases: TGTGCCAGCAGCGTCGGGACAAGTAGCAATCAGCCCCAGCATTTT.

Only a few counts were recorded for this clone. The V call is TRBV5-1, the J call TRBJ1-2; possible D gene TRBD1, 6 bases. Per the germline V gene, CDR1 is SGHRS and CDR2 is YFSETQ. The V gene lost 0 bases and the J gene lost 7 bases, with 7 bases spanning the gap. This CDR3 has 12 residues. The CDR3 reads CASSLVGGGYTF. CDR3 sequence (DNA): TGCGCCAGCAGCTTGGTAGGGGGTGGCTACACCTTC. The entire variable domain, with the rest obtained from reference TRBV5-1 and TRBJ1-2, is as follows: KAGVTQTPRYLIKTRGQQVTLSCSPISGHRSVSWYQQTPGQGLQFLFEYFSETQRNKGNFPGRFSGRQFSNSRSEMNVSTLELGDSALYLCASSLVGGGYTFGSGTRLTVV.

V usage is TRBV27 and J usage is TRBJ1-6, with D perhaps TRBD1 (5 bases). V dropped 2 bases and J dropped 9 bases, with 11 bases sitting between them. There are 14 residues in the CDR3. The germline gives CDR1 MNHEY, CDR2 SMNVEV (reference sequence). Here the CDR3 reads CASSLGQGSSPLHF. The CDR3 DNA sequence: TGTGCCAGCAGTTTAGGGCAGGGAAGTTCACCCCTCCACTTT.

This sequence joins TRBV7-9 and TRBJ2-5; 7 positions agree with TRBD1. With 7 bases clipped from V and 1 base from J, the junction kept 6 bases outside the gene matches. This CDR3 region has 14 residues. Germline CDR1 SEHNR, CDR2 FQNEAQ (reference sequence). The CDR3 region is CASTLGTAQETQYF. The CDR3 nucleotides are TGTGCCAGCACCTTGGGGACAGCCCAAGAGACCCAGTACTTC.

J is TRBJ1-1 and V is TRBV18; a weak D match, TRBD1 (6 bases). Trimming took off 2 bases at V and 0 bases at J, with 7 bases between the two ends. In germline, CDR1 is KGHSH, CDR2 LQKENI. The CDR3 runs to 14 residues. The CDR3: CASSPGQMNTEAFF. CDR3 nucleotides: TGTGCCAGCTCACCAGGACAGATGAACACTGAAGCTTTCTTT.

The gene calls are TRBV2 and TRBJ1-3; D is possibly TRBD1 (5 bases). CDR1 and CDR2 (germline): SNHLY, FYNNEI. The length of the CDR3 is 17 residues. V lost 2 bases to trimming and J lost 1 base, with 15 bases between them. DNA for the CDR3: TGTGCCAGCAGTGAACGTAGCACAGGCTATTCTGGAAACACCATATATTTT. Amino acids: CASSERSTGYSGNTIYF.

In nucleotides, the CDR3 is TGTGCCAGCAGCTTAATACGGGGCACCGGGGAGCTGTTTTTT. It codes for CASSLIRGTGELFF. The V and J genes are TRBV7-6 and TRBJ2-2; D perhaps matches TRBD2 (5 bases). This CDR3 is 14 amino acids long. V gave up 2 bases and J gave up 4 bases, with 8 bases separating them. Germline V gene lookup returns CDR1 SGHVS and CDR2 FNYEAQ.

Comments on this clone: One end of the junction is discordant with germline, which a read error may explain. V usage is TRBV5-6 and J usage is TRBJ1-6, with no clear D. This CDR3 has 14 residues. The germline CDR1 and CDR2 sequences are SGHDT and YYEEEE. The CDR3 spells CASSLSGYNPPLHF. The CDR3 DNA sequence: TGTGCCAGCAGCTTATCGGGGTATAATCCACCCCTCCACTTT.

This chain uses TRBV7-6 with TRBJ1-1; D is undetermined. CDR1 and CDR2 from the germline V gene are SGHVS and FNYEAQ. CDR3 length: 16 amino acids. Between the trimmed V and J ends, which lost 6 bases and 0 bases, there was a span of 17 bases. CDR3 region: CASSQEVGSLNTEAFF. CDR3 nucleotide sequence: TGTGCCAGCAGTCAAGAGGTCGGCAGTTTGAACACTGAAGCTTTCTTT.

CDR3 region: CASSAHTGGQETQYF. Written as DNA, the CDR3 is TGTGCCAGCAGCGCTCACACCGGGGGCCAAGAGACCCAGTACTTC. The J gene is TRBJ2-5, the V gene TRBV9, with D tentatively TRBD2 (6 bases). CDR3 size: 15 residues. The V end was cut by 3 bases, the J end by 1 base, with 13 bases between. Germline V gene data show CDR1 as SGDLS and CDR2 as YYNGEE.

In DNA form, the CDR3 reads TGTGCCAGCAGCTTGGCCAGGACAGGGGGCTCCGGGGAGCTGTTTTTT. Its translation is CASSLARTGGSGELFF. The J gene is TRBJ2-2, the V gene TRBV5-4, with 11 positions matching TRBD1. Per germline, CDR1 SGHNT and CDR2 YYREEE (reference sequence). V lost 0 bases, J lost 6 bases, and 4 bases stayed unmatched. The CDR3 is 16 amino acids.

The chain uses TRBV28 and TRBJ1-6, with 7 bases that match TRBD1. There are 15 residues in the CDR3. Germline-derived CDR1 and CDR2 are MDHEN and SYDVKM. The V and J ends lost 5 bases and 6 bases, in that order; junction bases with no gene match: 7. This chain's CDR3 is CASSAQGGSNSPLHF. In DNA, the CDR3 is TGTGCCAGCAGTGCACAAGGGGGCTCTAATTCACCCCTCCACTTT. The entire variable domain, with the rest obtained from reference TRBV28 and TRBJ1-6, is as follows: DVKVTQSSRYLVKRTGEKVFLECVQDMDHENMFWYRQDPGLGLRLIYFSYDVKMKEKGDIPEGYSVSREKKERFSLILESASTNQTSMYLCASSAQGGSNSPLHFGNGTRLTVT.

This chain joins TRBV6-6 and TRBJ1-1, with D unresolved. The germline CDR1 and CDR2 sequences are MNHNY and SVGAGI (reference sequence). The CDR3 is made up of 13 amino acids. With 7 bases removed from V and 1 base from J, the gap between germline ends came to 10 bases. CDR3 in amino acids: CASTLDGNTEAFF. In DNA form, the CDR3 reads TGTGCCAGCACTCTAGACGGGAACACTGAAGCTTTCTTT.

A few counts support this clone. The chain employs TRBV5-1 and TRBJ2-6; 8 bases are a match to TRBD1. Germline V gene sequence: CDR1 SGHRS, CDR2 YFSETQ. CDR3 size: 14 residues. V was pared by 8 bases and J by 4 bases, with 5 bases of the junction left unmatched. The CDR3 sequence: CASRGQEGANVLTF. In DNA, the CDR3 is TGCGCCAGTAGGGGACAGGAAGGGGCCAACGTCCTGACTTTC.

This clone was found a few times. This chain connects TRBV5-1 to TRBJ1-3, with TRBD1 identical over 7 bases. CDR3 length: 15 residues. The germline V gene encodes CDR1 SGHRS and CDR2 YFSETQ. Trimming removed 3 bases from V and 2 bases from J; junction bases left unmatched: 5. CDR3 sequence (DNA): TGCGCCAGCAGCTGGGACAGAGCAGCTGGAAACACCATATATTTT. Its translation is CASSWDRAAGNTIYF.

This clone was recorded a few times. V is TRBV2 and J is TRBJ2-1; a weak D match, TRBD2 (6 bases). V was clipped by 0 bases and J by 10 bases, with 13 bases between them. The CDR3 extends over 14 amino acids. Germline CDR1 SNHLY, CDR2 FYNNEI. In DNA, the CDR3 is TGTGCCAGCAGTGAAGCGCGGTTGGGGGGAGAGCAGTTCTTC. This codes for CASSEARLGGEQFF. Using reference TRBV2 and TRBJ2-1 for the parts outside the CDR3, the full variable domain is EPEVTQTPSHQVTQMGQEVILRCVPISNHLYFYWYRQILGQKVEFLVSFYNNEISEKSEIFDDQFSVERPDGSNFTLKIRSTKLEDSAMYFCASSEARLGGEQFFGPGTRLTVL.

The chain employs TRBV11-2 and TRBJ2-7; 9 bases align to TRBD1. From germline, CDR1 is SGHAT and CDR2 FQNNGV. Trimming cost V 5 bases and J 5 bases; bases outside gene matches: 7. The CDR3 extends over 14 amino acids. The CDR3 DNA reads TGTGCCAGCAGCCCGTGGGACAGGGAAGACGAGCAGTACTTC. Encoded protein: CASSPWDREDEQYF.

This chain uses TRBV28 with TRBJ1-2; D not resolved. CDR1 and CDR2 (germline): MDHEN, SYDVKM. The CDR3 loop spans 13 amino acids. Trimming removed 7 bases at V and 7 bases at J, with 16 bases between. The CDR3 reads CASNRGLTLGYTF. The CDR3 region has the DNA TGTGCCAGCAACCGCGGACTGACCCTTGGCTACACCTTC.

V is TRBV28 and J is TRBJ1-4; D is uncertain. The CDR3 is 16 amino acids. Trimming cost V 2 bases and J 2 bases, with 12 bases left between them. CDR1 and CDR2 from the germline V gene are MDHEN and SYDVKM. The CDR3: CASSLVRRVTNEKLFF. CDR3 DNA: TGTGCCAGCAGTTTAGTCAGGCGGGTTACTAATGAAAAACTGTTTTTT.

This sequence joins TRBV7-6 and TRBJ2-2; TRBD2 agrees at 7 bases. This CDR3 comprises 16 residues. CDR1 SGHVS and CDR2 FNYEAQ come from the germline V gene. Germline trimming cut 3 bases from V and 2 bases from J; bases unmatched to any gene: 6. The CDR3: CASSFLSGANTGELFF. CDR3 DNA: TGTGCCAGCAGCTTTCTCAGCGGGGCTAACACCGGGGAGCTGTTTTTT.

The chain employs TRBV28 and TRBJ1-1; D is ambiguous. Germline lookup yields CDR1 MDHEN and CDR2 SYDVKM. V gave up 8 bases and J gave up 3 bases, with 10 bases separating them. The CDR3 length is 12 residues. CDR3 sequence reads: CASSSLDTEAFF. The CDR3 DNA reads TGTGCCAGCTCTTCCCTAGACACTGAAGCTTTCTTT. The full variable domain, with the rest looked up from reference TRBV28 and TRBJ1-1, is DVKVTQSSRYLVKRTGEKVFLECVQDMDHENMFWYRQDPGLGLRLIYFSYDVKMKEKGDIPEGYSVSREKKERFSLILESASTNQTSMYLCASSSLDTEAFFGQGTRLTVV.

This chain uses TRBV30 with TRBJ2-1; D is possibly TRBD2 (7 bases). CDR1 GTSNPN and CDR2 SVGIG come from the germline V gene (reference sequence). Between the trimmed V and J ends, which lost 0 bases and 6 bases, there was a span of 18 bases. The CDR3 length is 16 residues. The CDR3 coding sequence is TGTGCCTGGAGTGTACTTCTCCGGGGGGCACGCAATGAGCAGTTCTTC. Translation gives CAWSVLLRGARNEQFF.

This chain uses TRBV11-1 with TRBJ1-6, with D possibly matching TRBD1 (5 bases). Trimming removed 4 bases from V and 7 bases from J, with 17 bases in between. The CDR3 has 16 amino acids. The germline CDR1 and CDR2 sequences are SGHAT and FQDESV (reference sequence). Here the CDR3 DNA reads TGTGCCAGCAGCTCTTCACACCCGACAGCAAATTCACCCCTCCACTTT. Translated, it gives CASSSSHPTANSPLHF.

The chain's CDR3 is CASTLTVYQPQHF. For the CDR3, the DNA is TGTGCCAGCACCCTGACAGTGTATCAGCCCCAGCATTTT. The chain uses TRBV7-2 and TRBJ1-5; D is perhaps TRBD1 (5 bases). The length of the CDR3 is 13 residues. The germline CDR1 and CDR2 sequences are SGHTA and FQGNSA. Trimming cost V 7 bases and J 5 bases, with 12 bases left between them.

The chain uses TRBV9 and TRBJ2-5; D may be TRBD2 (6 bases). Germline V lookup: CDR1 SGDLS, CDR2 YYNGEE. This CDR3 spans 14 amino acids. The germline V and J ends were trimmed by 3 bases and 1 base, with 10 bases remaining between them. This chain's CDR3 is CASSARDFQETQYF. Written as DNA, the CDR3 is TGTGCCAGCAGCGCCCGGGACTTCCAAGAGACCCAGTACTTC. Looking up the rest from reference TRBV9 and TRBJ2-5 gives the full variable domain: DSGVTQTPKHLITATGQRVTLRCSPRSGDLSVYWYQQSLDQGLQFLIQYYNGEERAKGNILERFSAQQFPDLHSELNLSSLELGDSALYFCASSARDFQETQYFGPGTRLLVL.